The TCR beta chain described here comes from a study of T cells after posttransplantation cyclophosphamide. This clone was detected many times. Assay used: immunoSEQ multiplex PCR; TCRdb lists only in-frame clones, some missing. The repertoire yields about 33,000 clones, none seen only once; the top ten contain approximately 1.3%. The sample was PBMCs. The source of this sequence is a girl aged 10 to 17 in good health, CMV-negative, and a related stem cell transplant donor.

CDR3 bases: TGTGCCAGCAGGAGGACAGAAAGCTATGGCTACACCTTC. This gives the protein CASRRTESYGYTF. The chain uses TRBV2 and TRBJ1-2; maybe TRBD1 (6 bases). CDR3 length: 13 residues. Germline V gene data show CDR1 as SNHLY and CDR2 as FYNNEI. Deletions cut 6 bases from V and 4 bases from J, with 12 bases between.